The 21 T cell receptor beta chains presented below share a single source sample, sequenced in a study of blood T cell repertoires in COVID-19. TCRdb keeps only in-frame clones here, not all; method: immunoSEQ multiplex PCR. Here the sample spans 350,000 to 400,000 clones, more than 70% being singletons. What was sequenced was peripheral blood. Receptor source: a woman younger than 45 with COVID-19, enrolled during active disease.

The count of this clone is one. CDR3 sequence: CASSGWEGERNGDEQFF. The CDR3 nucleotides read TGTGCCAGCAGTGGATGGGAGGGAGAGCGAAATGGGGATGAGCAGTTCTTC. The chain is built from TRBV25-1 and TRBJ2-1; 7 nucleotides agree with TRBD2. Germline CDR1 is MGHDK and CDR2 is SYGVNS. The CDR3 totals 17 residues. Trimming took 4 bases from V and 8 from J; bases not matched to a gene: 17.

This clone was recorded once. This chain uses TRBV19 with TRBJ1-4; D may be TRBD1 (5 bases). Deletions cut 1 base from V and 4 bases from J, with 10 bases between. There are 15 residues in the CDR3. CDR1 LNHDA and CDR2 SQIVND come from the germline V gene (reference sequence). In DNA, the CDR3 is TGTGCCAGTAGTATAGGTCAGGGCCATAATGAAAAACTGTTTTTT. This sequence encodes CASSIGQGHNEKLFF.

This clone was found once. The chain links TRBV2 to TRBJ1-6, with no clear D. This CDR3 spans 12 amino acids. Germline assignment: CDR1 SNHLY and CDR2 FYNNEI. Trimming removed 6 bases from V and 7 bases from J, with 7 bases in between. This CDR3 reads CASSEQNSPLHF. As DNA, the CDR3 is TGTGCCAGCAGCGAACAGAATTCACCCCTCCACTTT. The complete variable domain, with remaining parts taken from reference TRBV2 and TRBJ1-6, reads EPEVTQTPSHQVTQMGQEVILRCVPISNHLYFYWYRQILGQKVEFLVSFYNNEISEKSEIFDDQFSVERPDGSNFTLKIRSTKLEDSAMYFCASSEQNSPLHFGNGTRLTVT.

In its sample, this clone was seen once. This chain links TRBV6-2 or TRBV6-3 with TRBJ1-2, with D unresolved. From germline, CDR1 is MNHEY and CDR2 SVGEGT. The CDR3 runs to 12 residues. Trimming pared 2 bases from V and 8 bases from J, leaving 9 bases between. CDR3 DNA sequence: TGTGCCAGCAGTTACCGAGAGGAGGGCTACACCTTC. Protein product: CASSYREEGYTF.

This chain uses TRBV27 with TRBJ1-6; D is possibly TRBD1 (6 bases). V lost 6 bases to trimming and J lost 2 bases, with 14 bases between them. CDR3 length: 16 amino acids. CDR1 is MNHEY, CDR2 SMNVEV, per germline (reference sequence). In DNA, the CDR3 is TGTGCCAGCAGCCTTGGGGGGGCGACCTATAATTCACCCCTCCACTTT. It is translated as CASSLGGATYNSPLHF.

The chain couples TRBV7-9 to TRBJ1-3; 7 nucleotides align to TRBD1. Germline values: CDR1 SEHNR, CDR2 FQNEAQ (reference sequence). The CDR3 spans 17 residues. V was clipped by 4 bases and J by 5 bases; unmatched bases: 14. The CDR3 is CASSSPGQRMLRNTIYF. The CDR3 DNA reads as TGTGCCAGCAGCTCACCGGGACAGAGGATGTTAAGAAACACCATATATTTT.

The gene calls are TRBV11-2 and TRBJ2-5, with unresolved D. This CDR3 contains 11 residues. V was clipped by 5 bases and J by 5 bases, with 6 bases between them. The germline CDR1 and CDR2 sequences are SGHAT and FQNNGV. DNA for the CDR3: TGTGCCAGCAGCGCTACGGAGACCCAGTACTTC. Its translation: CASSATETQYF.

The chain combines TRBV11-2 with TRBJ2-1; D is possibly TRBD1 (6 bases). The V end was cut by 5 bases, the J end by 4 bases, with 15 bases between. The germline V gene encodes CDR1 SGHAT and CDR2 FQNNGV. The CDR3 is 15 residues long. Written as DNA, the CDR3 is TGTGCCAGCAGCCCCGGACAGTCGAAGTACAATGAGCAGTTCTTC. It encodes CASSPGQSKYNEQFF. The full variable domain, with the rest looked up from reference TRBV11-2 and TRBJ2-1, is EAGVAQSPRYKIIEKRQSVAFWCNPISGHATLYWYQQILGQGPKLLIQFQNNGVVDDSQLPKDRFSAERLKGVDSTLKIQPAKLEDSAVYLCASSPGQSKYNEQFFGPGTRLTVL.

The sample holds a few counts of this clone. The rearrangement uses TRBV19 and TRBJ2-2, with 15 bases fitting TRBD2. The J segment lost 7 bases and the V segment lost 4 bases, leaving 7 bases of the junction unmatched. The CDR3 is 17 residues long. Germline V gene sequence: CDR1 LNHDA, CDR2 SQIVND (reference sequence). CDR3 nucleotides: TGTGCCAGTAGTACCCCGGGACTAGCGGGGGGAAGCGGGGAGCTGTTTTTT. It specifies CASSTPGLAGGSGELFF. The full variable domain, completed using reference TRBV19 and TRBJ2-2, is DGGITQSPKYLFRKEGQNVTLSCEQNLNHDAMYWYRQDPGQGLRLIYYSQIVNDFQKGDIAEGYSVSREKKESFPLTVTSAQKNPTAFYLCASSTPGLAGGSGELFFGEGSRLTVL.

The V call is TRBV6-1, the J call TRBJ1-2; D not certain. CDR1 and CDR2 from the germline V gene are MNHNS and SASEGT. V lost 0 bases to trimming and J lost 5 bases, with 13 bases between them. There are 15 residues in the CDR3. CDR3 sequence (DNA): TGTGCCAGCAGTGAAGCCAACCTATTGCGATATGGCTACACCTTC. This encodes CASSEANLLRYGYTF.

Only one count was recorded for this clone. Distinct nucleotide sequences in the sample also encode this CDR3. The chain is built from TRBV18 and TRBJ2-7; 9 positions agree with TRBD1. The ends lost 3 bases at V and 3 bases at J; junction bases unmatched: 3. Looked up from germline, CDR1 is KGHSH and CDR2 is LQKENI. The CDR3 extends over 14 amino acids. This CDR3 is CASSPRQGVYEQYV. The DNA of the CDR3 is TGTGCCAGCTCACCGAGACAGGGGGTCTACGAGCAGTACGTC.

The table lists this clone with a count of one. CDR3 sequence (DNA): TGTGCCAGCAGTTTGTACAGCGGGAGTAATACAGATACGCAGTATTTT. This translates into CASSLYSGSNTDTQYF. The chain joins TRBV27 to TRBJ2-3; 8 nucleotides agree with TRBD2. V lost 3 bases, J lost 3 bases, and 8 bases stayed unmatched. The germline V gene has CDR1 MNHEY and CDR2 SMNVEV (reference sequence). This CDR3 contains 16 residues.

The V gene is TRBV6-2 or TRBV6-3, the J gene TRBJ2-2; D remains unclear. Deletions cut 6 bases from V and 5 bases from J, with 10 bases between. Germline lookup yields CDR1 MNHEY and CDR2 SVGEGT. CDR3 length equals 13 residues. Here the CDR3 DNA reads TGTGCCAGCAGCCGACCCGGGACCGGGGAGCTGTTTTTT. It specifies CASSRPGTGELFF.

CDR3 sequence (DNA): TGTGCCAGCAGCTTTGACAGGGGGAACACTGAAGCTTTCTTT. The encoded protein is CASSFDRGNTEAFF. The chain employs TRBV5-4 and TRBJ1-1; 8 bases are shared with TRBD1. The V and J ends lost 2 bases and 1 base, in that order; junction bases with no gene match: 1. The CDR3 covers 14 residues. Germline lookup yields CDR1 SGHNT and CDR2 YYREEE (reference sequence).

This clone appeared a few times. The rearrangement joins TRBV11-2 to TRBJ2-1, with D tentatively TRBD2 (5 bases). This CDR3 has 13 amino acids. V was clipped by 0 bases and J by 9 bases, with 9 bases between them. Germline CDR1 SGHAT, CDR2 FQNNGV. CDR3 in DNA: TGTGCCAGCAGCTTAGAGAGGGTTGGTGAGCAGTTCTTC. It is translated as CASSLERVGEQFF. The full variable domain, its missing parts supplied by reference TRBV11-2 and TRBJ2-1, is EAGVAQSPRYKIIEKRQSVAFWCNPISGHATLYWYQQILGQGPKLLIQFQNNGVVDDSQLPKDRFSAERLKGVDSTLKIQPAKLEDSAVYLCASSLERVGEQFFGPGTRLTVL.

V is TRBV13 and J is TRBJ1-6; 9 nucleotides line up with TRBD1. The CDR3 length is 19 residues. The V gene end was trimmed by 5 bases and the J gene end by 7 bases; junction bases not matched to a gene: 18. The germline CDR1 and CDR2 sequences are PRHDT and FYEKMQ (reference sequence). CDR3 DNA sequence: TGTGCCAGCAGCCTTAGTGTAGGGGACAGGGCTTTTCAGAATTCACCCCTCCACTTT. Translated, it gives CASSLSVGDRAFQNSPLHF. The full variable domain, completed using reference TRBV13 and TRBJ1-6, is AAGVIQSPRHLIKEKRETATLKCYPIPRHDTVYWYQQGPGQDPQFLISFYEKMQSDKGSIPDRFSAQQFSDYHSELNMSSLELGDSALYFCASSLSVGDRAFQNSPLHFGNGTRLTVT.

The chain recombines TRBV5-1 with TRBJ2-5, with 7 bases identical to TRBD1. Germline V gene lookup returns CDR1 SGHRS and CDR2 YFSETQ. V was clipped by 2 bases and J by 5 bases; unmatched bases: 3. This CDR3 contains 13 residues. The CDR3 bases are TGCGCCAGCAGCTTCGGACAGGTGGAGACCCAGTACTTC. Amino acids: CASSFGQVETQYF.

The chain couples TRBV5-6 to TRBJ1-1; no firm D call. The CDR3 has 13 residues. Looked up from germline, CDR1 is SGHDT and CDR2 is YYEEEE. Trimming removed 4 bases from V and 0 bases from J, with 7 bases in between. The CDR3 loop reads CASSADLNTEAFF. In DNA, the CDR3 is TGTGCCAGCAGCGCCGACTTGAACACTGAAGCTTTCTTT.

The chain is built from TRBV4-3 and TRBJ1-1, with no clear D. The CDR3 is 13 amino acids. Germline CDR1 and CDR2: LGHNA and YSLEER. V was cut by 4 bases and J by 5 bases, with 11 bases left in between. The CDR3 DNA follows: TGCGCCAGCAGCCCCGATAGAGGGACTGAAGCTTTCTTT. It translates to CASSPDRGTEAFF.

The gene calls are TRBV2 and TRBJ2-5; D perhaps matches TRBD1 (9 bases). The CDR3 sequence is 15 residues long. Germline lookup yields CDR1 SNHLY and CDR2 FYNNEI. Trimming took off 7 bases at V and 5 bases at J, with 20 bases between the two ends. DNA for the CDR3: TGTGCCAGCACCGGGGGGGGACAGGGAGGCGAGACCCAGTACTTC. Amino acids: CASTGGGQGGETQYF.

The chain combines TRBV2 with TRBJ2-7; D possibly corresponds to TRBD2 (6 bases). This CDR3 region has 15 residues. Germline assignment: CDR1 SNHLY and CDR2 FYNNEI. V gave up 1 base and J gave up 3 bases, with 13 bases separating them. CDR3 DNA: TGTGCCAGCAGTGAAGGGAGGGGCCGATACTACGAGCAGTACTTC. Translating gives CASSEGRGRYYEQYF.